This entry concerns a single T cell receptor (beta chain). Only a few counts were recorded for this clonotype. This receptor's antigen is unknown. No clone much larger than this one lies a single base away; base qualities are absent. The entry originates in a study of CD8 T cells in ankylosing spondylitis (dated by TCRdb to the late 2010s). Turning to the overall study: To find TCR variants linked to disease, the study profiled T cell receptor beta repertoires in ankylosing spondylitis patients and healthy donors. In total, the full study cohort was made up of roughly 110 healthy donors and roughly 27 ankylosing spondylitis patients. Peripheral blood was sampled, and synovial fluid was additionally collected from ankylosing spondylitis patients. Beyond this particular receptor, the publication reports: Some of the motif variants had been reported before in the synovial fluid and blood of reactive arthritis patients, a finding that suggests common disease-initiation mechanisms. The disease-linked clones showed a CD8+ phenotype and occurred at relatively low frequencies in peripheral blood. Blood from ankylosing spondylitis patients appeared to be characterized by a TCR beta motif made up of several highly homologous amino acid variants. The disease-linked clones were reported as significantly enriched in matched synovial fluid samples from ankylosing spondylitis patients.

From cysteine to phenylalanine, the CDR3 is 14 amino acids long. CDR3 DNA is the only sequence kept; it has 42 bases, read in frame from the first base. V and J lose 0 bases and 4 bases, and a span of 12 bases separates them. CDR1 DFQATT and CDR2 SNEGSKA are derived from the germline V gene (reference sequence). Instrument used: Illumina HiSeq 2500. Quantitative 5'-RACE with molecular barcodes was the method used to prepare the TCR beta libraries. As for how the authors treated the data: Disease-linked TCR variants were identified with a new computational method built on a probabilistic model of VDJ rearrangement. TCRdb passed the public sequencing reads through fastp at Q25 and MiXCR, retaining productive beta sequences. Each record represents a unique CDR3 protein, reported with the most common genes and DNA among its rows. These V and J calls rely on TCRdb rather than the paper's analysis. Across this sample there are 200,000 to 250,000 distinct CDR3 sequences, with under 35% seen only once. Approximately 4.6% of the sample belongs to the ten largest clones.

The sample taken for sequencing was blood, either unsorted or a sorted T cell fraction (not recorded which). The TCR originated in a male donor with ankylosing spondylitis or in good health (not recorded which). The receptor chain draws on TRBV20-1 and TRBJ2-5; TRBD1 might be the D gene, on 6 matching bases. At the DNA level, the sequence is TGCAGTGCTAGAGAGGCAGGGGTGGGAGAGACCCAGTACTTC. This translates into CSAREAGVGETQYF.